Listed below are T cell receptor beta chains from one sample, sequenced in a study of cytotoxic CD8 clonotypes in ibrutinib-treated CLL. Repertoires were generated with immunoSEQ multiplex PCR, while TCRdb's copy carries only in-frame clones and drops some. Among roughly 200,000 clones listed, approximately 75% were seen once. The specimen comprised PBMCs, sampled after 12 months of ibrutinib treatment. These receptors originate from a human donor with chronic lymphocytic leukemia. The CDR3 runs from the conserved cysteine through the conserved F or W. Each record gives: V gene, CDR3 protein.

>TRBV6-5
CASSYFSGTGNTEAFF
>TRBV6-4
CASSDPSYEQYF
>TRBV30
CAWRTAGNNYGYTF
>TRBV2
CASSGDGDTQYF
>TRBV29-1
CSVESGFLLGEQYF
>TRBV6-5
CASSYRGLNTEAFF
>TRBV4-1
CASSPALGDEQFF
>TRBV7-9
CASSPGGGTDTQYF
>TRBV28
CASRPQWALSNQPQHF
>TRBV15
CATRGTDANYGYTF
>TRBV19
CASTLFSGFSEQFF
>TRBV5-4
CASSRPGLLNEQYF
>TRBV7-8
CASSLGAGNSPLHF
>TRBV6-5
CASSYGGMGGYTF
>TRBV6-5
CASSPGFSTDTQYF
>TRBV5-1
CASSSSGDYNEQFF
>TRBV6-5
CASSYSKGVKAQYF
>TRBV5-1
CASSSQGPGPYEQYF
>TRBV10-3
CAISDSDLSNQPQHF
>TRBV18
CASSTSPGPYEQYF
>TRBV2
CASGTGGSNTGELFF
>TRBV19
CASSKGQGVETQYF
>TRBV5-4
CASSLTGFANEKLFF
>TRBV27
CASSLSAGGTEAFF
>TRBV4-1
CASSQFSLLGIGEQFF
>TRBV29-1
CSVEPEGQGFNTQYF
>TRBV5-1
CASSPGQGIVEKLFF
>TRBV6-4
CASSVGGSASPLHF
>TRBV7-6
CASSPGLLYNEQFF
>TRBV4-1
CASSPGLNTDTQYF
>TRBV5-1
CASSPGGNYGYTF
>TRBV7-9
CASSFGGGSYNSPLHF
>TRBV5-4
CASSLTLTDTQYF
>TRBV5-6
CASSLQRGTRTEAFF
>TRBV5-6
CASSSTGFYGYTF
>TRBV27
CASSPSLGTGGSGANVLTF
>TRBV7-6
CASSLAGTRNSNQPQHF
>TRBV5-1
CASSPGGGEQFF
>TRBV27
CASSPGPNTEAFF
>TRBV7-9
CASSLNGPYEQYF
>TRBV7-9
CASSPPARRAGETQYF
>TRBV30
CAWSVIGGKETQYF
>TRBV7-6
CASSQGLAGARNIQYF
>TRBV6-5
CAVRTRLNTGELFF
>TRBV6-6
CASTGAQSAHGGTQYF
>TRBV28
CASLRDYGYTF
>TRBV11-3
CASSLGRGSTEAFF
>TRBV5-1
CASSSRDRGRWQYF
>TRBV6-5
CASTYGQVNSPLHF
>TRBV11-1
CASSPRQGATGELFF
>TRBV11-2
CASSSSSGSREQYF
>TRBV2
CASSVRQDTQYF